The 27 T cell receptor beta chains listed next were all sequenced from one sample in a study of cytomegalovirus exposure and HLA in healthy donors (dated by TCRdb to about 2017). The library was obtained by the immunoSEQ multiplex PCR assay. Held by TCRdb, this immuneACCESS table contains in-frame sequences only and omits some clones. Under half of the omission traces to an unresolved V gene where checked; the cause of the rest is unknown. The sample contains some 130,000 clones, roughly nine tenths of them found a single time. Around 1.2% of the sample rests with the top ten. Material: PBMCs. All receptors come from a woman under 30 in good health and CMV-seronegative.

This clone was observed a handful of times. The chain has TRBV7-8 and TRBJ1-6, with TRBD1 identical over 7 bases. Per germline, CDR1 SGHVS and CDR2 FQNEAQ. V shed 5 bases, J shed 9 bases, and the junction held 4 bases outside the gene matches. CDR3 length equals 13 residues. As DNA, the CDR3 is TGTGCCAGCAGCCGCGACAGGGTTTCACCCCTCCACTTT. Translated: CASSRDRVSPLHF. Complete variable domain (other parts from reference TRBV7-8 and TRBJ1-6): GAGVSQSPRYKVAKRGQDVALRCDPISGHVSLFWYQQALGQGPEFLTYFQNEAQLDKSGLPSDRFFAERPEGSVSTLKIQRTQQEDSAVYLCASSRDRVSPLHFGNGTRLTVT.

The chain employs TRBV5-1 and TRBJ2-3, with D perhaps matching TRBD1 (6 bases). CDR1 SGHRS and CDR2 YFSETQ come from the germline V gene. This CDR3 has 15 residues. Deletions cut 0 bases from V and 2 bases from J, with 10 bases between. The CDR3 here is CASSLAEGHTDTQYF. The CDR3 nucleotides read TGCGCCAGCAGCTTGGCCGAGGGACACACAGATACGCAGTATTTT.

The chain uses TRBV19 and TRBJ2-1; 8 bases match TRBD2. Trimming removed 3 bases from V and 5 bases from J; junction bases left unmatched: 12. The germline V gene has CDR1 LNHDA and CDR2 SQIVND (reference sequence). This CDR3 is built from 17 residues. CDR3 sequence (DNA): TGTGCCAGTAGTATTTACGGTCCTAGCGGGCGCAACAATGAGCAGTTCTTC. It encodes CASSIYGPSGRNNEQFF.

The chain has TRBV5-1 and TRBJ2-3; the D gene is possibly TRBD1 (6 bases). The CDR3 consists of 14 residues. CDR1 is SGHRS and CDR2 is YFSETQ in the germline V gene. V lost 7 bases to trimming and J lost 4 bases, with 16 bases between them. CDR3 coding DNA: TGCGCCAGCGGAACAGGGTTGGCGGCAGATACGCAGTATTTT. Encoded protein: CASGTGLAADTQYF.

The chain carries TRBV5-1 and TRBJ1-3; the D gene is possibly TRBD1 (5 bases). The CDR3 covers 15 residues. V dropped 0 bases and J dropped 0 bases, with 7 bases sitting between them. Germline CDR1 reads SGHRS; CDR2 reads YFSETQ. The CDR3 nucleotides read TGCGCCAGCAGCTTGGGGGGCCTCTCTGGAAACACCATATATTTT. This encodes CASSLGGLSGNTIYF.

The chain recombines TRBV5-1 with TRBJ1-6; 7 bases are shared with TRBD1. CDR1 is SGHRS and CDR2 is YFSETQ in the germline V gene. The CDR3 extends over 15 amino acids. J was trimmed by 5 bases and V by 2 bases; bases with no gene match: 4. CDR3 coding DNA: TGCGCCAGCAGCTTAATAGGGACAGATAATTCACCCCTCCACTTT. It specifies CASSLIGTDNSPLHF.

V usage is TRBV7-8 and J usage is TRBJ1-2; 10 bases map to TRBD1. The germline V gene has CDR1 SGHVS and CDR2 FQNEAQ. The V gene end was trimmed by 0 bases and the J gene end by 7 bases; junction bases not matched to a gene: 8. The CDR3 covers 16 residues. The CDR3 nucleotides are TGTGCCAGCAGCTTAGCGGGGGACAGGGGAGTGTCTGGCTACACCTTC. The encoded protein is CASSLAGDRGVSGYTF.

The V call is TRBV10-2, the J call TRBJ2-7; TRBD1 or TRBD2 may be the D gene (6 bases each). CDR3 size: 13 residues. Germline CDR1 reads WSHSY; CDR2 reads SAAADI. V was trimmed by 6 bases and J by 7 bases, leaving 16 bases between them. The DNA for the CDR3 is TGCGCCAGCAGCGAGGGGGAGGATTGGGAGCAGTACTTC. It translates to CASSEGEDWEQYF.

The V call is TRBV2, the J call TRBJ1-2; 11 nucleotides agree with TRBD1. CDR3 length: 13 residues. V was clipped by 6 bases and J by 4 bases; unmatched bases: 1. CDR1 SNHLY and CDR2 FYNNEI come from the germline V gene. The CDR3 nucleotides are TGTGCCAGCAGGGACAGGGGGCCCTATGGCTACACCTTC. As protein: CASRDRGPYGYTF.

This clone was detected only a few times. Written as DNA, the CDR3 is TGTGCCAGCAGCGACATAGCGGGGGAGACCCAGTACTTC. It translates to CASSDIAGETQYF. V and J are TRBV2 and TRBJ2-5; 8 bases match TRBD2. V lost 6 bases, J lost 5 bases, and 5 bases stayed unmatched. The CDR3 length is 13 residues. Germline-derived CDR1 and CDR2 are SNHLY and FYNNEI.

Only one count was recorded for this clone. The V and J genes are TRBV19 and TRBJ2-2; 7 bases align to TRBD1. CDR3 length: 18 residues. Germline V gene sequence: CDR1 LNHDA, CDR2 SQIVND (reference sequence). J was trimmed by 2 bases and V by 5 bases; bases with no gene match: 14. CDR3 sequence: CASSPHSRQGTNTGELFF. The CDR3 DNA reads TGTGCCAGTAGTCCTCATTCCCGACAGGGTACTAACACCGGGGAGCTGTTTTTT.

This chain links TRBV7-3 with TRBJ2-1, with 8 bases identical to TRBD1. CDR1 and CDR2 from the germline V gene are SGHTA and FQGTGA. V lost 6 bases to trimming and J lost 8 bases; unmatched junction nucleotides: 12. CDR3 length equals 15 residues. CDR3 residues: CASRRQGSVDHEQFF. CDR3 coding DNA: TGTGCCAGCAGGAGACAGGGGTCGGTTGACCATGAGCAGTTCTTC.

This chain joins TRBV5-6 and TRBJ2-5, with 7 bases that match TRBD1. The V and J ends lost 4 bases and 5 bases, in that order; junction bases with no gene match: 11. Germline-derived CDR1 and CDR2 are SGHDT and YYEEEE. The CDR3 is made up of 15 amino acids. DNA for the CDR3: TGTGCCAGCAGCCTCACTCAAGGGGGCGCCGAGACCCAGTACTTC. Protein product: CASSLTQGGAETQYF. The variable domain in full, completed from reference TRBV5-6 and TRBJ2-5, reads DAGVTQSPTHLIKTRGQQVTLRCSPKSGHDTVSWYQQALGQGPQFIFQYYEEEERQRGNFPDRFSGHQFPNYSSELNVNALLLGDSALYLCASSLTQGGAETQYFGPGTRLLVL.

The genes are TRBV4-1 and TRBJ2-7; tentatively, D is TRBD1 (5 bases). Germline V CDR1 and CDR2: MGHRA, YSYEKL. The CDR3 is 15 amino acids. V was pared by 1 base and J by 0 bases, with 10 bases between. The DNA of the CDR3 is TGCGCCAGCAGCCAAGGCGCAGACAGCTCCTACGAGCAGTACTTC. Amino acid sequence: CASSQGADSSYEQYF.

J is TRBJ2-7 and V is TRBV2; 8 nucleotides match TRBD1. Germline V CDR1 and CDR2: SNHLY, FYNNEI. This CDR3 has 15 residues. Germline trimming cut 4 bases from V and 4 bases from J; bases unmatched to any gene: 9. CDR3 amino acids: CASSVEAGGGYEQYF. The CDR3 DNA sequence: TGTGCCAGCAGTGTTGAGGCAGGGGGCGGGTACGAGCAGTACTTC.

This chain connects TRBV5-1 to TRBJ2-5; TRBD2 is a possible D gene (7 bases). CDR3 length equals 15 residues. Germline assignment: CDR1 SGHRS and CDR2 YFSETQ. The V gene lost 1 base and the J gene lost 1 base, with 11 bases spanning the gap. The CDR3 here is CASSLQGRVQETQYF. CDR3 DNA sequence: TGCGCCAGCAGCTTGCAGGGGAGGGTCCAAGAGACCCAGTACTTC. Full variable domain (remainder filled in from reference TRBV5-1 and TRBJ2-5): KAGVTQTPRYLIKTRGQQVTLSCSPISGHRSVSWYQQTPGQGLQFLFEYFSETQRNKGNFPGRFSGRQFSNSRSEMNVSTLELGDSALYLCASSLQGRVQETQYFGPGTRLLVL.

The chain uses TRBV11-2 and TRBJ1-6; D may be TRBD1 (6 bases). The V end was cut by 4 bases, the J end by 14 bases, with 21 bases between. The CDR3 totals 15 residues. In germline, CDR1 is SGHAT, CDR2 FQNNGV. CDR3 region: CASSSPSQGPLSLHF. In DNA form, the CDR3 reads TGTGCCAGCAGCTCGCCGAGTCAGGGGCCTCTCTCCCTCCACTTT.

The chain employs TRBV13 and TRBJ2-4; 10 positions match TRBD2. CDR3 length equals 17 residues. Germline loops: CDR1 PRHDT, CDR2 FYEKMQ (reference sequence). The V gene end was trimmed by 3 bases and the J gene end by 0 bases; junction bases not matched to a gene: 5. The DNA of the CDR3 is TGTGCCAGCAGCTTTGCAGCGGGGGGGCTAGCCAAAAACATTCAGTACTTC. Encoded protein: CASSFAAGGLAKNIQYF.

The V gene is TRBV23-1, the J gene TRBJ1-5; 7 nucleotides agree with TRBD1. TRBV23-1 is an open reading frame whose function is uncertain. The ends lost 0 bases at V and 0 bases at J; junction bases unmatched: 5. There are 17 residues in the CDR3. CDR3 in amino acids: CASSQSPGGLSNQPQHF. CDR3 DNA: TGCGCCAGCAGTCAATCCCCAGGGGGTCTTAGCAATCAGCCCCAGCATTTT.

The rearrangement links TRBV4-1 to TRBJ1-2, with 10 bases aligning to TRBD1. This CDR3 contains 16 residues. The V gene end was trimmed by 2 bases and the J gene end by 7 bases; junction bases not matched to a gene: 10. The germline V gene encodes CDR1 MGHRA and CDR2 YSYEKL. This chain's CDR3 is CASSQHLGTGVGGYTF. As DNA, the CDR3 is TGCGCCAGCAGCCAACATTTGGGGACAGGGGTTGGTGGCTACACCTTC.

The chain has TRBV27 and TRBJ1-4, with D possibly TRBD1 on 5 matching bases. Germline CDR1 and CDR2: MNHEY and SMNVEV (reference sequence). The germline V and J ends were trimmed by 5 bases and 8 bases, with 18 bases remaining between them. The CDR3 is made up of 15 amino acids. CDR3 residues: CASSLAGHQGEKLFF. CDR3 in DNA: TGTGCCAGCAGTCTTGCCGGACACCAAGGCGAAAAACTGTTTTTT.

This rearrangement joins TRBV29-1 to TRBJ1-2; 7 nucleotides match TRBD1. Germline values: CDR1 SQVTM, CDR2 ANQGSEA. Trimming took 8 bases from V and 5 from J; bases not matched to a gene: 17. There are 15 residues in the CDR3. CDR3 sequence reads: CSSSDRLGGLYGYTF. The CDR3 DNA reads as TGCAGCTCATCGGACAGGTTGGGGGGTCTATATGGCTACACCTTC. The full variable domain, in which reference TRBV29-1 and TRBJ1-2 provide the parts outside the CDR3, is SAVISQKPSRDICQRGTSLTIQCQVDSQVTMMFWYRQQPGQSLTLIATANQGSEATYESGFVIDKFPISRPNLTFSTLTVSNMSPEDSSIYLCSSSDRLGGLYGYTFGSGTRLTVV.

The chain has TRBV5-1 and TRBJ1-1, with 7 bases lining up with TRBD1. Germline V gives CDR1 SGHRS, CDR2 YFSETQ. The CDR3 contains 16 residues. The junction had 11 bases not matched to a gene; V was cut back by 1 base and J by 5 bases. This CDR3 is CASSLTLTGTNTEAFF. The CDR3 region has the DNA TGCGCCAGCAGCTTGACACTGACAGGGACCAATACTGAAGCTTTCTTT.

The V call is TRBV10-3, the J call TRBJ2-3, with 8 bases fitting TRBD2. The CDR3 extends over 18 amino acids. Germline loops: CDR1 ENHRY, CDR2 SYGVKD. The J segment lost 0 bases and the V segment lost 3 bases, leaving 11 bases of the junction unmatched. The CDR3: CAISDSPGAGASTDTQYF. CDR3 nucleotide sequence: TGTGCCATCAGTGACTCCCCAGGAGCGGGGGCTAGCACAGATACGCAGTATTTT.

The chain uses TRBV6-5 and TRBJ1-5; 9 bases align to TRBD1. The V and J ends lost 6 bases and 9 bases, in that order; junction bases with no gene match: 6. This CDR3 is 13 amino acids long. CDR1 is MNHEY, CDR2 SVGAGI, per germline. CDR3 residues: CASRQTGGRPQHF. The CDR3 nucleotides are TGTGCCAGCAGGCAGACAGGGGGGAGGCCCCAGCATTTT.

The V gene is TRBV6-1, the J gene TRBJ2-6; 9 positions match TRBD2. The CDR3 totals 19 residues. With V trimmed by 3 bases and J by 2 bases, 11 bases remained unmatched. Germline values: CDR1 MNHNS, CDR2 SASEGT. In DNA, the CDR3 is TGTGCCAGCAGTGACCATTATGGCGGGGGGGCTCCTGGGGCCAACGTCCTGACTTTC. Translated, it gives CASSDHYGGGAPGANVLTF.

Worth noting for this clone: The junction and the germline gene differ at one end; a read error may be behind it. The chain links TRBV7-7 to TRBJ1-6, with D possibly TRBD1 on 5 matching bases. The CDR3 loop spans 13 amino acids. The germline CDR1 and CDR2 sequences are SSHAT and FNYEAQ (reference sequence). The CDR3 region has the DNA TGTGCTAGCAGCTCAGGGAGGGATTCACCCCTCCACTTT. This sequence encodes CASSSGRDSPLHF.